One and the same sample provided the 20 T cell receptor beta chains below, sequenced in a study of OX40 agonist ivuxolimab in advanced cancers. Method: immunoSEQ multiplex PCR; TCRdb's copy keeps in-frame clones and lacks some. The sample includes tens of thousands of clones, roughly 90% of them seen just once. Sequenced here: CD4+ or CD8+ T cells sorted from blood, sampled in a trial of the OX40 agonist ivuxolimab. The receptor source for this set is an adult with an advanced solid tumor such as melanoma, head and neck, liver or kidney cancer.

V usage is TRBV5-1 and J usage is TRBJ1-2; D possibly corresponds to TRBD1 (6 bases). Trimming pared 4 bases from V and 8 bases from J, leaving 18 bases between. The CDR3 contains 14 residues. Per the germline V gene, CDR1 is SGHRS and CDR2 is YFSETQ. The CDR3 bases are TGCGCCAGCAGCCCCGGACAGATCACGGGCGGCTACACCTTC. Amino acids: CASSPGQITGGYTF.

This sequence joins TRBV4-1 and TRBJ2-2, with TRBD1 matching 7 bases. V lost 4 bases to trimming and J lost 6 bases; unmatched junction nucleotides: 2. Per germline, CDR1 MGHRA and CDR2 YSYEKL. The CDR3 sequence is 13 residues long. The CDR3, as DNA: TGCGCCAGCAGCCGACAGGGAGCCGGGGAGCTGTTTTTT. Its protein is CASSRQGAGELFF.

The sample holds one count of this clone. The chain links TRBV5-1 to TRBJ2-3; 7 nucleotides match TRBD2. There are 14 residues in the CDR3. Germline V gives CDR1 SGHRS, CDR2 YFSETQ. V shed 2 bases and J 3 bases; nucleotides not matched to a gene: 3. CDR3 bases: TGCGCCAGCAGCTTTCTGGGGGGGACAGATACGCAGTATTTT. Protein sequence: CASSFLGGTDTQYF.

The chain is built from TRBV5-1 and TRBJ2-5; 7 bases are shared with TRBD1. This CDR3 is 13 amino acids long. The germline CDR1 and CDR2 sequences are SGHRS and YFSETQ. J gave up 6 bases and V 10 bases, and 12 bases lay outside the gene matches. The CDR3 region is CAAQETGRQTQYF. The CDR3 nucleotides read TGCGCCGCCCAGGAGACAGGGCGACAGACCCAGTACTTC.

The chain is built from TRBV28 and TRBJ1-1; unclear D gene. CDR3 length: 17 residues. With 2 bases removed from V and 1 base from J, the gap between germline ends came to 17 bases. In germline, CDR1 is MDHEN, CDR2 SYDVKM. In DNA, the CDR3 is TGTGCCAGCAGTTTAATTCCGGGAAAGGGAGGGAACACTGAAGCTTTCTTT. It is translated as CASSLIPGKGGNTEAFF. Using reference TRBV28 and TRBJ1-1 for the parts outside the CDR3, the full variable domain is DVKVTQSSRYLVKRTGEKVFLECVQDMDHENMFWYRQDPGLGLRLIYFSYDVKMKEKGDIPEGYSVSREKKERFSLILESASTNQTSMYLCASSLIPGKGGNTEAFFGQGTRLTVV.

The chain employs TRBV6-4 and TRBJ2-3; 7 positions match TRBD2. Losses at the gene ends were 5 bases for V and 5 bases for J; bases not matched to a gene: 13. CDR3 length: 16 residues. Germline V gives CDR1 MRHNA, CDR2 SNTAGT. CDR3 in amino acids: CASSLSPAGALDTQYF. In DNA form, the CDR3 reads TGTGCCAGCAGTTTGAGTCCGGCGGGAGCTTTAGATACGCAGTATTTT.

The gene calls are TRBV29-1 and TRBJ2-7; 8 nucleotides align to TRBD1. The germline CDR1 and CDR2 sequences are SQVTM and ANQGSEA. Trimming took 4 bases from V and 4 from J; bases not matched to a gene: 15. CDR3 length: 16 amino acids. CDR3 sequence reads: CSVAYPGQGAKYEQYF. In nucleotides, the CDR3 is TGCAGCGTTGCTTACCCCGGCCAGGGGGCGAAGTACGAGCAGTACTTC.

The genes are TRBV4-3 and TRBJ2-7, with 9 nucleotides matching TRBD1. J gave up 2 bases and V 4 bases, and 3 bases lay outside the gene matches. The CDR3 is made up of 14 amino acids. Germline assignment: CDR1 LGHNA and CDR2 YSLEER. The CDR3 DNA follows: TGCGCCAGCAGCCTTCGGACAGGGGCCTACGAGCAGTACTTC. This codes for CASSLRTGAYEQYF.

In DNA, the CDR3 is TGTGCCAGCAGCCTCAATCCGGGACCTAGCACAGATACGCAGTATTTT. Translation: CASSLNPGPSTDTQYF. The gene calls are TRBV4-2 and TRBJ2-3; D could derive from TRBD1 or TRBD2 (5 bases each). V lost 4 bases and J 0 bases, leaving 14 bases between the germline ends. The CDR3 contains 16 residues. Germline V lookup: CDR1 LGHNA, CDR2 YNFKEQ.

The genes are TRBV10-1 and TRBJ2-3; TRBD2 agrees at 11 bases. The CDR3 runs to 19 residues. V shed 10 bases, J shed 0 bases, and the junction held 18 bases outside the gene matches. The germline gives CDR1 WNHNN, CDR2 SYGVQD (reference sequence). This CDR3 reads CAKRKVIAGGLPSTDTQYF. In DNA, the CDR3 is TGCGCCAAACGGAAGGTCATAGCGGGAGGGCTTCCTAGCACAGATACGCAGTATTTT.

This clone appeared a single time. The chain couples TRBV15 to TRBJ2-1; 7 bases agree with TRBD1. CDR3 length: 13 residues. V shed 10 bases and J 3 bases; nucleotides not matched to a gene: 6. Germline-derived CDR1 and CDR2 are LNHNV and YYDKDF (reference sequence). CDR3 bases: TGTGCCATACGGACAGGTCTCTACAATGAGCAGTTCTTC. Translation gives CAIRTGLYNEQFF. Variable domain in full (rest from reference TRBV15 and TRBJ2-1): DAMVIQNPRYQVTQFGKPVTLSCSQTLNHNVMYWYQQKSSQAPKLLFHYYDKDFNNEADTPDNFQSRRPNTSFCFLDIRSPGLGDTAMYLCAIRTGLYNEQFFGPGTRLTVL.

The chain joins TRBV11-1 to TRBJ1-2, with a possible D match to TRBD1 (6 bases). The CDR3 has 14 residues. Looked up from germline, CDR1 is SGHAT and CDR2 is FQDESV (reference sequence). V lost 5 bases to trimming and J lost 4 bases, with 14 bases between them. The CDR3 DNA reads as TGTGCCAGCAGCCCCCGGACAGAGACCTATGGCTACACCTTC. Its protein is CASSPRTETYGYTF.

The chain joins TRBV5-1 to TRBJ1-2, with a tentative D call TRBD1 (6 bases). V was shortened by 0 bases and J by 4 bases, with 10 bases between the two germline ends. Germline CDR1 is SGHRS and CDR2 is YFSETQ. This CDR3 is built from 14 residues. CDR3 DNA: TGCGCCAGCAGCTTGGAACAGGGCGGCTATGGCTACACCTTC. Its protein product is CASSLEQGGYGYTF.

CDR3 amino acids: CASSLDGTGAYEQYF. DNA for the CDR3: TGCGCCAGCAGCTTGGATGGGACAGGAGCCTACGAGCAGTACTTC. The rearrangement uses TRBV5-1 and TRBJ2-7, with 8 bases identical to TRBD1. J gave up 2 bases and V 0 bases, and 4 bases lay outside the gene matches. This CDR3 region has 15 residues. The germline V gene encodes CDR1 SGHRS and CDR2 YFSETQ.

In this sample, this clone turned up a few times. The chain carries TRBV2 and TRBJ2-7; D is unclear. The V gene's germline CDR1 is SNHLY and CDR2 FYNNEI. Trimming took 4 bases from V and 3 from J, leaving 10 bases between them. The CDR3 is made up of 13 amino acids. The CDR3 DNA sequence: TGTGCCAGCAGTGCAGTTTGGGACTACGAGCAGTACTTC. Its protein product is CASSAVWDYEQYF.

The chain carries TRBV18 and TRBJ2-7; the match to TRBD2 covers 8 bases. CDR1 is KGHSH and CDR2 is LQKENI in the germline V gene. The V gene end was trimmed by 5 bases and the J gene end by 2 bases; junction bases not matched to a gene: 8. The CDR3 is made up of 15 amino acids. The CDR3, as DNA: TGTGCCAGCTCAGAACGGGGGGGGATAACCTACGAGCAGTACTTC. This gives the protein CASSERGGITYEQYF.

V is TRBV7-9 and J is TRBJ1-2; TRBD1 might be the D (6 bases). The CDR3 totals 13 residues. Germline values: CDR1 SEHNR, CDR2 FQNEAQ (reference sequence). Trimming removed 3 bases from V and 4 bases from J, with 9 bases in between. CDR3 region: CASSFGGAYGYTF. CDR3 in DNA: TGTGCCAGCAGCTTTGGGGGGGCCTATGGCTACACCTTC.

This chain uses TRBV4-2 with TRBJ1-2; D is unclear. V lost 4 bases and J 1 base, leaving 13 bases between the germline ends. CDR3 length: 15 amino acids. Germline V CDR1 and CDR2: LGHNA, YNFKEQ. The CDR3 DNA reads TGTGCCAGCAGCCCAGGTCGTAGGGTTAACTATGGCTACACCTTC. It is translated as CASSPGRRVNYGYTF.

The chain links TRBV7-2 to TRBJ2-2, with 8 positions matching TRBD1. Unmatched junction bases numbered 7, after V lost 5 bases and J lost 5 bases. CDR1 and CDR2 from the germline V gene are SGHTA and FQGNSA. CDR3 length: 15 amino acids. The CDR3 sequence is CASSDRDRLTGELFF. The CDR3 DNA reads TGTGCCAGCAGCGACCGGGACAGGTTGACCGGGGAGCTGTTTTTT.

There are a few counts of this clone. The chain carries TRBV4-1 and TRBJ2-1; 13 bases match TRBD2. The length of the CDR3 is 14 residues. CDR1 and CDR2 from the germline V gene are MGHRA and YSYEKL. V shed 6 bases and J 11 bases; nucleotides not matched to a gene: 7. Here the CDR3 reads CASRPGLAGDKQFF. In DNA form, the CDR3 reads TGCGCCAGCAGACCCGGACTAGCGGGGGATAAGCAGTTCTTC.